One and the same sample provided the 10 T cell receptor beta chains below, sequenced in a study of control samples from healthy donors and cancer patients. Sequenced by immunoSEQ multiplex PCR; TCRdb stores in-frame clones only, minus some. This table holds around 150,000 clones, 89% found once. Sequences were obtained from blood. The receptors here all came from a man aged 25-45 years in good health.

The chain joins TRBV10-3 to TRBJ2-7; 7 bases match TRBD1. V trimming: 2 bases; J trimming: 2 bases; junction bases outside the gene matches: 0. CDR1 is ENHRY and CDR2 is SYGVKD in the germline V gene. CDR3 length: 13 amino acids. The CDR3 nucleotides read TGTGCCATCAGTGAGGGACAGGCCTACGAGCAGTACTTC. Translation gives CAISEGQAYEQYF.

This clone turned up a few times. The chain carries TRBV6-4 and TRBJ2-6; possibly TRBD1 for D (5 bases). The CDR3 runs to 17 residues. Germline CDR1 MRHNA, CDR2 SNTAGT. V gave up 6 bases and J gave up 2 bases, with 17 bases separating them. The chain's CDR3 is CASSPQGSGTGANVLTF. The CDR3 DNA reads as TGTGCCAGCAGCCCTCAGGGTTCTGGGACTGGGGCCAACGTCCTGACTTTC.

This clone was observed a single time. V gene TRBV24-1 combines with J gene TRBJ1-2; TRBD1 aligns across 7 bases. V gave up 4 bases and J gave up 6 bases; unmatched junction bases: 4. Germline CDR1 and CDR2: KGHDR and SFDVKD. The CDR3 totals 13 residues. The CDR3 DNA sequence: TGTGCCACCAGTGAAGACAGGGTCAATGGCTACACCTTC. Translating gives CATSEDRVNGYTF.

The V call is TRBV4-3, the J call TRBJ2-7; no definite D call. This CDR3 has 13 amino acids. Germline V CDR1 and CDR2: LGHNA, YSLEER. The ends were cut back, 0 bases at V and 2 bases at J, with 5 bases in the middle. The CDR3 region is CASSQDGTYEQYF. CDR3 coding DNA: TGCGCCAGCAGCCAAGACGGTACCTACGAGCAGTACTTC.

In this sample, this clone turned up a few times. This chain connects TRBV2 to TRBJ1-2; no reliable D call. Germline V CDR1 and CDR2: SNHLY, FYNNEI. Trimming removed 7 bases at V and 4 bases at J, with 13 bases between. The CDR3 is made up of 13 amino acids. This chain's CDR3 is CASTLQRSYGYTF. CDR3 nucleotides: TGTGCCAGCACCCTGCAGCGAAGCTATGGCTACACCTTC. The whole variable domain, remainder taken from reference TRBV2 and TRBJ1-2, is EPEVTQTPSHQVTQMGQEVILRCVPISNHLYFYWYRQILGQKVEFLVSFYNNEISEKSEIFDDQFSVERPDGSNFTLKIRSTKLEDSAMYFCASTLQRSYGYTFGSGTRLTVV.

This chain uses TRBV3-1 (or the pseudogene TRBV3-2) with TRBJ1-6, with a tentative D call TRBD1 (6 bases). CDR3 length: 14 residues. With 0 bases removed from V and 13 bases from J, the gap between germline ends came to 13 bases. CDR1 LGHDT and CDR2 YNNKEL come from the germline V gene (reference sequence). The CDR3 loop reads CASSQDGGPSPLHF. The CDR3 bases are TGTGCCAGCAGCCAAGATGGGGGGCCCTCCCCCCTCCACTTT.

The CDR3 loop is CASSDPLWKGSYEQYF. The CDR3 DNA sequence: TGTGCCAGCAGTGACCCCCTGTGGAAGGGCTCCTACGAGCAGTACTTC. The V gene is TRBV6-1, the J gene TRBJ2-7, with no clear D. Germline loops: CDR1 MNHNS, CDR2 SASEGT. V was pared by 3 bases and J by 0 bases, with 15 bases between. The CDR3 runs to 16 residues.

The V gene is TRBV27, the J gene TRBJ1-4, with D unclear. Germline V gene lookup returns CDR1 MNHEY and CDR2 SMNVEV (reference sequence). The V end lost 0 bases, the J end lost 8 bases, and 13 bases lay between the germline ends. This CDR3 is 15 amino acids long. The CDR3: CASSLSGGIGEKLFF. In DNA, the CDR3 is TGTGCCAGCAGTTTATCAGGAGGGATAGGCGAAAAACTGTTTTTT.

The chain carries TRBV19 and TRBJ1-2; D is unclear. The CDR3 spans 15 residues. V lost 1 base and J 2 bases, leaving 11 bases between the germline ends. Per the germline V gene, CDR1 is LNHDA and CDR2 is SQIVND (reference sequence). The CDR3 loop is CASSIVGSENYGYTF. The CDR3 nucleotides are TGTGCCAGTAGTATAGTCGGCAGCGAGAACTATGGCTACACCTTC.

V usage is TRBV5-4 and J usage is TRBJ2-4; D perhaps matches TRBD2 (5 bases). The CDR3 runs to 16 residues. V lost 3 bases to trimming and J lost 7 bases, with 20 bases between them. Per germline, CDR1 SGHNT and CDR2 YYREEE (reference sequence). CDR3 amino acids: CASSSGGSSRVNIQYF. The CDR3, as DNA: TGTGCCAGCAGCTCCGGAGGTAGTAGTCGGGTGAACATTCAGTACTTC.